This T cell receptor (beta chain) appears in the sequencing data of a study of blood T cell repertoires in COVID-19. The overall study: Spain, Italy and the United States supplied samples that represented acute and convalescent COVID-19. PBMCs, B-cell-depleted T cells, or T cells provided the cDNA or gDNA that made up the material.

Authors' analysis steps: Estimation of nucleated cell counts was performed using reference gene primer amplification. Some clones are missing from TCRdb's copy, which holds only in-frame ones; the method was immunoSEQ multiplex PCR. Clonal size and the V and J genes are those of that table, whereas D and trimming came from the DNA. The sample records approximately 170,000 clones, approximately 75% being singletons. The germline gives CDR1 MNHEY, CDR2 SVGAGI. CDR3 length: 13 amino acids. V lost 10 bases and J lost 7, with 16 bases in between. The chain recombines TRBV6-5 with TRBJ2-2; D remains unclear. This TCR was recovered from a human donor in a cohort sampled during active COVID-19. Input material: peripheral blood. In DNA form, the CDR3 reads TGTGCCACTTTCAGGATCACTGGCGGGGAGCTGTTTTTT. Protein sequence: CATFRITGGELFF.